The TCR beta chain under discussion was sequenced for a study of T cells in Graves' hyperthyroidism and ophthalmopathy (dated by TCRdb to about 2019). Regarding the research as a whole: Peripheral blood was collected at initial diagnosis, before any treatment. The 100 discovery patients were randomly split 7:3 into training and test sets. To identify TCR V-J signatures that set the groups apart, the researchers used a discovery cohort of about a hundred patients, made up of 40 to 45 with Graves' ophthalmopathy and 57 with stable Graves' hyperthyroidism. Prospective prediction of ophthalmopathy was tested in an independent validation cohort consisting of 18 to 20 hyperthyroidism patients and around 16 patients who later progressed to ophthalmopathy. After sampling, hyperthyroidism patients received methimazole starting at 30 mg daily, and ophthalmopathy patients received high-dose intravenous methylprednisolone. The paper describes TCR Vbeta CDR3 sequencing of 135 peripheral blood samples, made up of approximately 40 ophthalmopathy patients, around 78 hyperthyroidism patients and 17 progressor patients. The study also compared thyroid tissue and blood T-cell repertoires from five or six Graves' hyperthyroidism patients.

About this clonotype itself: Its cognate antigen has yet to be identified. No base quality information exists; no much larger clone differs at one position.

TCR beta CDR3 regions were amplified from RNA transcripts. The TCR CDR3 was subjected to a first round of RT-PCR using the HTBI primer set and the Qiagen OneStep RT-PCR kit. Libraries were constructed in a second round of multiplex PCR, after which size selection and purification were performed. The libraries were sequenced on an Illumina HiSeq2000 using paired-end 100 bp reads. As for how the authors treated the data: Raw data were processed with SOAPnuke, discarding reads with adapters, uncalled bases, mean Phred below 15, or no exact constant-primer or identifier match. High-quality paired reads were merged with COPE v1.2.5, and unique nucleotide sequences were defined as clonotypes. Clonotypes were aligned to IMGT TRBV, TRBD and TRBJ reference segments using MiTCR v1.1. Only V-J combinations with frequency above 0.0001, covering roughly 99% of repertoires, were analysed. The TCS score was defined as the ratio of F50 (clonal expansion) to E x V (chaos), calculated using BLOSUM62-based TCRdist between CDR3 peptides within each V-J. Welch's t-statistics and random forest reduced several hundred V-J features to roughly 13, which were used in a naive Bayes classifier (R e1071). In-frame beta chains were kept once TCRdb had trimmed the public reads at Q25 with fastp and called clones with MiXCR. Merged by CDR3 protein, the rows form single entries marked with the most common genes and DNA. The V and J calls were not made by the authors but by TCRdb's processing. This sample is represented by approximately 590,000 distinct CDR3 sequences; approximately 14% of them were singletons. About 7% of the sample comes from the top ten.

Relative to germline, V is 6 bases shorter and J is 2 bases shorter, with 12 bases between their ends. From cysteine to phenylalanine, the CDR3 is 14 amino acids long. Only CDR3 DNA remains: 42 bases, in frame from the first base. A patient counted as having stable Graves' hyperthyroidism if no progression to ophthalmopathy occurred over 18 months of follow-up. Hyperthyroidism patients were aged 18 to 65 years and newly diagnosed, with disease duration of less than 2 months. The study excluded patients with uncontrolled infections, other autoimmune diseases, pregnancy or lactation. Diagnoses were established on the basis of clinical symptoms, serum thyroxine and TRAb, thyroid ultrasound, and orbital computed tomography. PBMCs were isolated from 10 ml of fresh peripheral blood by Ficoll-Paque density gradient centrifugation. Total RNA was extracted using Trizol reagent, and RNA quality was assessed on an Agilent 2100 Bioanalyzer.

Results and caveats for the whole study, not just this receptor: Ophthalmopathy was separated from stable hyperthyroidism by a 13 V-J signature model, with approximately 85% sensitivity and approximately 81% specificity obtained in cross-validation and 80%/75% obtained in testing. No statistical method was used to fix the sample size in advance, and group allocation was not hidden from the investigators. In validation, the model predicted progression to ophthalmopathy with just under 71% sensitivity and approximately 74% specificity, a median of approximately 6.7 months before onset. Blood samples also contained most of the expanded thyroid clonotypes (frequency above 0.001), which suggests that blood repertoires may reflect thyroid immune responses.

The chain uses TRBV12-3 or TRBV12-4 and TRBJ2-3; D gene: possibly TRBD2, on 6 matching bases. The origin of this receptor is a woman in her 30s with Graves' hyperthyroidism. The sample taken for sequencing was blood. The DNA reads as follows: TGTGCCAGCAGACTCCGGGGGATCACAGATACGCAGTATTTT. Translation gives CASRLRGITDTQYF.